This TCR beta chain was retrieved from a study of blood T cell repertoires in COVID-19. Across the whole study: Donors in the United States, Italy and Spain gave samples during acute or convalescent COVID-19. PBMCs, B-cell-depleted T cells, or T cells were the source of the cDNA or gDNA that made up the material.

Original processing methods: Amplification of reference gene primers provided the estimated nucleated cell counts. TCRdb's copy holds only in-frame clones and misses some; the assay was immunoSEQ multiplex PCR. Clone size and the V and J calls come from that table; the DNA yielded D and trimming. This sample yields 45,000 to 65,000 clones, of which more than 65% are seen a single time; around 25% belongs to the top ten. V was cut by 3 bases and J by 8 bases, with 13 bases left in between. Germline V gene sequence: CDR1 GTSNPN, CDR2 SVGIG (reference sequence). The CDR3 has 13 residues. The V and J genes are TRBV30 and TRBJ1-4; tentatively, D is TRBD1 (5 bases). The sample was peripheral blood. This TCR came from a human donor in a cohort sampled during active COVID-19. The CDR3 here is CAWRGGGGEKLFF. CDR3 nucleotide sequence: TGTGCCTGGAGAGGCGGGGGGGGAGAAAAACTGTTTTTT.